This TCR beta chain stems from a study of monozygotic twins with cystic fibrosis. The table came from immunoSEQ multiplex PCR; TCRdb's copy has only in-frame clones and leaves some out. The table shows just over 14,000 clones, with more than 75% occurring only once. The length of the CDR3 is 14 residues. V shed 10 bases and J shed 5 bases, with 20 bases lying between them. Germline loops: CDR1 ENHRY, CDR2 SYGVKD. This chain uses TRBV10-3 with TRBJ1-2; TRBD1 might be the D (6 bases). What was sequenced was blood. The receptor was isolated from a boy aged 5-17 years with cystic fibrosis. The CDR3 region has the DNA TGTGCCACGCGCACGGGACAAGGGCTTTATGGCTACACCTTC. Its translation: CATRTGQGLYGYTF.